This T cell receptor beta chain was sequenced in a study of vaccination and CD4 T cells after COVID-19. About the research overall: Sampling post-COVID took place a median roughly 92 days after diagnosis (range 35 to 161). Regarding the study as a whole: There was no significant change from 21 to 38 median reactive clonotypes. This study had few convalescent patients and no early post-infection samples.

V lost 4 bases and J 3 bases, leaving 19 bases between the germline ends. CDR3 length: 18 residues. CDR1 is MNHEY and CDR2 is SVGAGI in the germline V gene. An Oncomine TCR Beta short-read assay was used to sequence the DNA from cultured CD4+ T cells. Scientists extracted genomic DNA from CD4+ T cells grown in culture. TCRdb recomputed calls from the PCR reads with MiXCR, one row per CDR3 protein. Of about 6,300 distinct CDR3 sequences listed, around 34% are singletons. The treatment denotes: roughly ten-day PBMC culture with coronavirus spike peptide pools or control peptides (ViraFEST assay). From the unexposed donor, CD4+ T cells were collected ahead of the COVID-19 pandemic (2011-2018). Researchers challenged CD4+ T cells from unexposed donors with SARS-CoV-2 S/N and four cold-coronavirus spikes, cells permitting. About this clonotype: Its specificity is not known.

The receptor was isolated from a human donor in good health. Material for sequencing was CD4+ T cells from blood, cultured in vitro. The gene calls are TRBV6-5 and TRBJ1-6; D possibly corresponds to TRBD1 (5 bases). The CDR3 spells CASSSTGLMQNYNSPLHF. The CDR3 nucleotides read TGTGCCAGCAGTTCCACGGGGCTTATGCAGAACTATAATTCACCCCTCCACTTT.